These 5 T cell receptor beta chains came from one sample sequenced in a study of response to subunit inactivated influenza vaccine. TCRdb ran MiXCR on the RT-PCR reads and lists one entry per CDR3 protein. Here the sample spans around 580,000 distinct CDR3 sequences, roughly 15% being singletons. The starting material was PBMCs from blood, obtained 11 to 12 days after vaccination. These receptors all come from a middle-aged man who received an inactivated influenza vaccine.

The chain has TRBV7-8 and TRBJ2-1; possibly TRBD1 or TRBD2 for D (6 bases each). V was clipped by 5 bases and J by 9 bases, with 14 bases between them. CDR1 and CDR2 from the germline V gene are SGHVS and FQNEAQ. The CDR3 runs to 13 residues. CDR3 DNA sequence: TGTGCCAGCAGCCAGCCCGGGGGCGGTGAGCAGTTCTTC. As protein: CASSQPGGGEQFF.

CDR3 sequence: CAIKNDPYEQYF. The CDR3 DNA is TGTGCCATCAAGAACGATCCCTACGAGCAGTACTTC. The chain recombines TRBV10-3 with TRBJ2-7, with D unclear. The CDR3 consists of 12 residues. V lost 7 bases and J 2 bases, leaving 9 bases between the germline ends. Germline CDR1 is ENHRY and CDR2 is SYGVKD.

This clonotype was seen ten or more times. J is TRBJ2-3 and V is TRBV5-8; no definite D call. The CDR3 extends over 16 amino acids. In germline, CDR1 is SGHTS, CDR2 YDEGEE. V shed 1 base and J shed 3 bases, with 15 bases lying between them. The CDR3: CASSLTRSPATDTQYF. The CDR3 region has the DNA TGTGCCAGCAGCTTGACGAGGAGTCCCGCAACAGATACGCAGTATTTT.

The chain links TRBV3-1 to TRBJ2-2; TRBD2 matches at 7 bases. This CDR3 region has 17 residues. Looked up from germline, CDR1 is LGHDT and CDR2 is YNNKEL (reference sequence). With V trimmed by 0 bases and J by 8 bases, 12 bases remained unmatched. The CDR3 DNA reads as TGTGCCAGCAGCCAAGATGTTCGAGCGGGACTTCTAGGGGAGCTGTTTTTT. Protein product: CASSQDVRAGLLGELFF.

The chain is built from TRBV6-1 and TRBJ2-5, with 10 bases lining up with TRBD1. V was clipped by 7 bases and J by 4 bases; unmatched bases: 6. The CDR3 contains 14 residues. Germline V gene lookup returns CDR1 MNHNS and CDR2 SASEGT. In DNA form, the CDR3 reads TGTGCCAGCACCCGGGACAGGGGTGGAGAGACCCAGTACTTC. It yields the protein CASTRDRGGETQYF.